One sample yielded the 8 T cell receptor beta chains listed below, sequenced in a study of T cells after somatic rescue of genetic block. Repertoires were generated with immunoSEQ multiplex PCR, while TCRdb's copy carries only in-frame clones and drops some. The table has tens of thousands of clones, 80% to 95% seen once. The sample comprised peripheral blood mononuclear cells (PBMCs). The receptors were gathered from a man between 40 and 49 years old.

The chain employs TRBV2 and TRBJ2-1; 8 nucleotides align to TRBD2. Germline V gives CDR1 SNHLY, CDR2 FYNNEI. V lost 3 bases, J lost 1 base, and 14 bases stayed unmatched. The CDR3 runs 19 residues. The CDR3 reads CASSDLAGHLPKSYNEQFF. CDR3 nucleotide sequence: TGTGCCAGCAGTGACCTAGCGGGCCACTTACCGAAGTCCTACAATGAGCAGTTCTTC.

This clone has a single count. This chain joins TRBV6-6 and TRBJ2-3, with 9 nucleotides matching TRBD1. Germline V gene data show CDR1 as MNHNY and CDR2 as SVGAGI (reference sequence). The V and J ends lost 4 bases and 2 bases, in that order; junction bases with no gene match: 7. The CDR3 has 16 amino acids. CDR3 DNA sequence: TGTGCCAGCAGTTGGTCCGGGACAGGGATCACAGATACGCAGTATTTT. It yields the protein CASSWSGTGITDTQYF.

The chain links TRBV6-6 to TRBJ2-1; TRBD2 is a possible D gene (7 bases). Trimming removed 7 bases at V and 8 bases at J, with 24 bases between. The CDR3 loop spans 16 amino acids. Per germline, CDR1 MNHNY and CDR2 SVGAGI (reference sequence). CDR3 DNA: TGTGCCAGCATTCTCACAGTCCTAGGGGGGGGGCATGAGCAGTTCTTC. This codes for CASILTVLGGGHEQFF.

This chain joins TRBV5-6 and TRBJ2-1, with no clear D. Germline CDR1 and CDR2: SGHDT and YYEEEE. Trimming removed 4 bases at V and 4 bases at J, with 15 bases between. The CDR3 runs to 15 residues. CDR3 nucleotides: TGTGCCAGCAGCCCCACCGTGACACCTTACAATGAGCAGTTCTTC. Encoded protein: CASSPTVTPYNEQFF.

The rearrangement uses TRBV7-2 and TRBJ1-5, with D tentatively TRBD1 (6 bases). Looked up from germline, CDR1 is SGHTA and CDR2 is FQGNSA. The germline V and J ends were trimmed by 5 bases and 8 bases, with 16 bases remaining between them. The CDR3 covers 14 residues. The DNA of the CDR3 is TGTGCCAGCAGCCGTGGACAGCCGGGGGAGCCCCAGCATTTT. This sequence encodes CASSRGQPGEPQHF.

Comments on this clone: Other DNA sequences from this sample encode an identical CDR3 as well. The chain uses TRBV9 and TRBJ1-3; no firm D call. Germline V gene sequence: CDR1 SGDLS, CDR2 YYNGEE. Trimming stripped 0 bases from V and 1 base from J, with 8 bases between. The CDR3 covers 15 residues. Written as DNA, the CDR3 is TGTGCCAGCAGCGTAGGTGACTTATCTGGAAACACCATATATTTT. Translating gives CASSVGDLSGNTIYF.

This chain uses TRBV11-3 with TRBJ2-1; D call uncertain. Germline V gene sequence: CDR1 SGHNT, CDR2 YENEEA. The V and J ends lost 5 bases and 4 bases respectively, with 9 bases between them. This CDR3 comprises 13 residues. The CDR3 nucleotides are TGTGCCAGCAGCCGCGAAGGATACAATGAGCAGTTCTTC. Residues: CASSREGYNEQFF. The full variable domain, its missing parts supplied by reference TRBV11-3 and TRBJ2-1, is EAGVVQSPRYKIIEKKQPVAFWCNPISGHNTLYWYLQNLGQGPELLIRYENEEAVDDSQLPKDRFSAERLKGVDSTLKIQPAELGDSAVYLCASSREGYNEQFFGPGTRLTVL.

This rearrangement joins TRBV30 to TRBJ1-5; 10 bases fit TRBD1. The CDR3 runs 14 residues. From germline, CDR1 is GTSNPN and CDR2 SVGIG (reference sequence). Trimming cost V 2 bases and J 7 bases; bases outside gene matches: 5. The CDR3 DNA follows: TGTGCCTGGAGTACTGGACAGGGGGACCAGCCCCAGCATTTT. Its protein product is CAWSTGQGDQPQHF.